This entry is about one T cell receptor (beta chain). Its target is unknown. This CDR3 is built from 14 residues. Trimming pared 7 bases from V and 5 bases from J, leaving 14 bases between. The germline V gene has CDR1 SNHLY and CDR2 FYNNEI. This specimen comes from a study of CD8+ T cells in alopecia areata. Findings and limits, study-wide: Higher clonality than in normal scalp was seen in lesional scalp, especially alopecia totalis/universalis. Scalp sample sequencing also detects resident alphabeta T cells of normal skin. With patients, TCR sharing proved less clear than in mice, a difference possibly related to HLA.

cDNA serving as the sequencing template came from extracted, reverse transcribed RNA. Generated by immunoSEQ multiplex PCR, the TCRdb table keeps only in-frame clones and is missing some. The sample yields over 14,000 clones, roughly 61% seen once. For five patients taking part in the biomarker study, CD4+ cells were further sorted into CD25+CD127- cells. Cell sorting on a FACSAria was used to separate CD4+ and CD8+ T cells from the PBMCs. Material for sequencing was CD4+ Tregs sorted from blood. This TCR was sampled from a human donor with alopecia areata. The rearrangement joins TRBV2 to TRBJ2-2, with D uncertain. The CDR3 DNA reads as TGTGCCAGCACCGTGAACAGACTTACCGGGGAGCTGTTTTTT. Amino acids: CASTVNRLTGELFF.